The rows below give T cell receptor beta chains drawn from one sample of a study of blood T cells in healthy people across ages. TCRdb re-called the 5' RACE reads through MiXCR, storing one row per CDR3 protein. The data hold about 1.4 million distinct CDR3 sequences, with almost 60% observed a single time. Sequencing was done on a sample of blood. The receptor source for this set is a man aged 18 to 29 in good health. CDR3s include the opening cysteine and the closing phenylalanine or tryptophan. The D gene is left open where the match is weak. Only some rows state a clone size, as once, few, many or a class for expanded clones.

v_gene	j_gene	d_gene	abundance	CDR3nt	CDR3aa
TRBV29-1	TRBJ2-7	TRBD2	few	TGCAGCGTTGAGACAGCGGGGGACAACGAGCAGTACTTC	CSVETAGDNEQYF
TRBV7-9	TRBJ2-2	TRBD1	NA	TGTGCCAGCAGGACAGGGGGCACGGCCACCGGGGAGCTGTTTTTT	CASRTGGTATGELFF
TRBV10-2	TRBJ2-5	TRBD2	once	TGCGCCAGCAGTACCGGGACTAGCGGGGTCGGGGCCCAGTACTTC	CASSTGTSGVGAQYF
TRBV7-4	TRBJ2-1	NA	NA	TGCCCCAAGCGTCGGATTGAGCAGTTCTTC	CPKRRIEQFF
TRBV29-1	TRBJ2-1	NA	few	TGCAGCGTTCACAGGGAGAATGAGCAGTTCTTC	CSVHRENEQFF
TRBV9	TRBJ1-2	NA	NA	TGTGCCAGCAGCGTCCTGGAAGCGGGAAGTTACACCTTC	CASSVLEAGSYTF
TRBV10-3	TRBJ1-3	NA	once	TGTGCCATCAGTGAGTCCAATGGTTCTGGAAACACCATATATTTT	CAISESNGSGNTIYF
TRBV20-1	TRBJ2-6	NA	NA	TGCAGTGCTAGAGATCAGGGCAGGAGCTCTGGGGCCAACGTCCTGACTTTC	CSARDQGRSSGANVLTF
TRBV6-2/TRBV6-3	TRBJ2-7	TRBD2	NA	TGTGCCAGCAGGAACGGGGGACTAGCGGGGGACGAGCAGTACTTC	CASRNGGLAGDEQYF
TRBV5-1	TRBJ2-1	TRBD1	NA	TGCGCCAGCAGCTTGGAACGACAGGGCTACAATGAGCAGTTCTTC	CASSLERQGYNEQFF
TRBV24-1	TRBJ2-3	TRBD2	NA	TGTGCCACCAGTGATTCAGGACTAGCAAACACAGATACGCAGTATTTT	CATSDSGLANTDTQYF
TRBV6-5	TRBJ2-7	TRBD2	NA	TGTGCCAGCAGTAGGAACGCCGGGACTAGAGGTATTCAGTACTTC	CASSRNAGTRGIQYF
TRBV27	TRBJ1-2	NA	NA	TGTGCCAGCAGTCCTACTACAGGGTACTATGGCTACACCTTC	CASSPTTGYYGYTF
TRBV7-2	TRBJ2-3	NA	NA	TGTGCCAGCACCCAAAACAAGGGAGATACGCAGTATTTT	CASTQNKGDTQYF
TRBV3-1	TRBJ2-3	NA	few	TGTGCCAGCAGCCAAGATTACGCAGATACGCAGTATTTT	CASSQDYADTQYF
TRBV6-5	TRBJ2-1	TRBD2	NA	TGTGCCAGCAGAGTCCTAGCGGGGGGGCGAAAGGAGCAGTTCTTC	CASRVLAGGRKEQFF
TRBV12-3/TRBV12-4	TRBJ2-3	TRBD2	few	TGTGCCAGCACCCTAGCGGGACCGACAGATACGCAGTATTTT	CASTLAGPTDTQYF
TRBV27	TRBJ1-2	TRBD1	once	TGTGCCAGCAGTTTCTCCCGGACAGGGGCGCTAGGATATGGCTACACCTTC	CASSFSRTGALGYGYTF
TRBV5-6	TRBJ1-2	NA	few	TGTGCCAGCAGCCTACCGGGACAAGTCTATGGCTACACCTTC	CASSLPGQVYGYTF
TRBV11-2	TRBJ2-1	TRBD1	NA	TGTGCCAGCAGCTTACTGGGGCTACAGGGGTGGAATGAGCAGTTCTTC	CASSLLGLQGWNEQFF
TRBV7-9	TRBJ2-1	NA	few	TGTGCCAGCAGCCTCTTACTTACGTACTACAATGAGCAGTTCTTC	CASSLLLTYYNEQFF
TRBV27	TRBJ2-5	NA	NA	TGTGCCAGCAGCCATGTAGGAGGAAAAGAGACCCAGTACTTC	CASSHVGGKETQYF
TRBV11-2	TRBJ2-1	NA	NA	TGTGCCAGCAGCTTAGGTGGGAGTCTCTATGAGCAGTTCTTC	CASSLGGSLYEQFF
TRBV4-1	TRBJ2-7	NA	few	TGCGCCAGCAGCCTGCAAGTGGGACGCGAGCAGTACTTC	CASSLQVGREQYF
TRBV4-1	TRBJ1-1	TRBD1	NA	TGCGCCAGCAGCCAAGCAGGGGGGCAGTACACTGAAGCTTTCTTT	CASSQAGGQYTEAFF
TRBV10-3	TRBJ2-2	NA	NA	TGTGCCATCAGTGAGGCGGTTAGCACCGGGGAGCTGTTTTTT	CAISEAVSTGELFF
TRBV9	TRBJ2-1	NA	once	TGTGCCAGCAGCGTACGGACCTACTCAAATGAGCAGTTCTTC	CASSVRTYSNEQFF
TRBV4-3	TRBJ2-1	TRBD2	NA	TGCGCCAGCAGCCAAGATCTGCGGGGGGGCCGCGTCAATGAGCAGTTCTTC	CASSQDLRGGRVNEQFF
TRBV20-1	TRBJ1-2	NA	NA	TGCAGTGCTAGAGCAGACGAGGGCAGGGTGTACGGGTATGGCTACACCTTC	CSARADEGRVYGYGYTF
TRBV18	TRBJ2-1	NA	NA	TGTGCCAGCTCACCACCGGACAGAACCTACAATGAGCAGTTCTTC	CASSPPDRTYNEQFF